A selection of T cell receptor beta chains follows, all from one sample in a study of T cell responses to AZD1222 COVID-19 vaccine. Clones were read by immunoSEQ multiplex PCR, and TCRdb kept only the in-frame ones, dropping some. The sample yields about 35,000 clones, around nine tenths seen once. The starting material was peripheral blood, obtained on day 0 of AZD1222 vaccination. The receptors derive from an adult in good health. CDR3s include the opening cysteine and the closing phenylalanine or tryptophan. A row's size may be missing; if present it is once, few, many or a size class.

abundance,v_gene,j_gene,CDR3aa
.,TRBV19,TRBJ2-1,CASSPSRGTGSGQFF
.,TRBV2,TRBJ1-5,CASSESRQGKGPQHF
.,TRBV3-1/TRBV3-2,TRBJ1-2,CASSRDTHGYTF
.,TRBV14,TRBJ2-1,CASSQEVSSGTNSYNEQFF
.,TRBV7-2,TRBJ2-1,CASSPGGLYNEQFF
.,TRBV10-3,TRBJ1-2,CAISETNRDGYTF
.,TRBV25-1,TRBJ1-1,CASSLDRAFTEAFF
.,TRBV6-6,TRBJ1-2,CASSYWGDGGYTF
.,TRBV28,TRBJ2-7,CASSLPGRVAAQYF
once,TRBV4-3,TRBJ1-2,CASSQDGGQVWSYTF
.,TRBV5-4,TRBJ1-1,CASSLKGGTEAFF
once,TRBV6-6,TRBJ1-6,CASSNRQGQTSPLHF
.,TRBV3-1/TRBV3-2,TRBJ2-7,CASSQGGEQYF
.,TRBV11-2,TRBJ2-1,CASSPPGTSSYNEQFF
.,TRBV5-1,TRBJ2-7,CASSFGLAVPYEQYF
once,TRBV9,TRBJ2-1,CASRPGEQFF
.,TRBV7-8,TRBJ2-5,CASSLQQGRYQETQYF
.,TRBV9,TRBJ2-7,CASSQGGYEQYF
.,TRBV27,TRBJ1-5,CASSLRRGGQPQHF
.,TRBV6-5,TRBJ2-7,CASTERALSSYEQYF
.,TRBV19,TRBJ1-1,CASSKGRGLTNTEAFF
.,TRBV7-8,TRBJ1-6,CASSRTGNSPLHF
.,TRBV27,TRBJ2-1,CASSQWRDNEQFF
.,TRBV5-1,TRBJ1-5,CASSLLPASNQPQHF
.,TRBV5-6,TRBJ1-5,CASSPPRRVERPQHF
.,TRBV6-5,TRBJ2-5,CASSYAGGTEETQYF
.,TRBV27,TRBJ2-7,CASSPGHLSKSYEQYF
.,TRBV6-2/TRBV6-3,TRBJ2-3,CASSYVAGGPSDTQYF
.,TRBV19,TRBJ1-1,CASRVGSGGNTEAFF
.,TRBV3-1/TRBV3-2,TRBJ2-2,CASRPDRSGGELFF
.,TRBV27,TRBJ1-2,CASSPPGTGRLYGYTF
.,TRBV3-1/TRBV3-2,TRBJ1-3,CASSQDPRTRGNTIYF
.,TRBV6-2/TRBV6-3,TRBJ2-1,CASSRTGGAGNEQFF
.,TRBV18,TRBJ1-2,CASSPPGLGTANYGYTF
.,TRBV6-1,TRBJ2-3,CASSEQVKGGPQYF
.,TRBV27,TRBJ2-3,CASRKGQAATDTQYF
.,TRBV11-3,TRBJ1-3,CASSLEGYTPGQVAGNTIYF
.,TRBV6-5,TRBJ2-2,CASADHRRDTGELFF
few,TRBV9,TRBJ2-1,CASSPGRLADNEQFF
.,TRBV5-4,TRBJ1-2,CASRSTAGVIQANYGYTF
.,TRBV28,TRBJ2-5,CASPPSPGKLQETQYF
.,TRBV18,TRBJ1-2,CASSPFDSMQDGYTF
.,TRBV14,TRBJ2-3,CASSQGGLRGWTHDTQYF
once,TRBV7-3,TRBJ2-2,CASSLTGFIGELFF
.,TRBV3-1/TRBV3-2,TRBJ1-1,CASSQVGRNTEAFF
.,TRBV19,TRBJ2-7,CASSIGVRRDGYEQYF
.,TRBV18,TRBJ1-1,CASSEGVNTEAFF
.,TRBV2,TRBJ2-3,CASSDGLLAGTSTDTQYF
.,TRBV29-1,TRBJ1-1,CSVAPTGIEAFF
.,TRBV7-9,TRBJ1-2,CASSLGDSHYGYTF
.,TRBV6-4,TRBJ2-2,CASSEAGDTGELFF
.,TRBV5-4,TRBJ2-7,CASSLGGQGIGVVQYF
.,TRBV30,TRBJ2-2,CAWRRANTGELFF
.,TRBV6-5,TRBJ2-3,CASRLREAQYF
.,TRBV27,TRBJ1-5,CASSPITGGHQPQHF
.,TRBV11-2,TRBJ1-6,CASSLDLGSPLHF
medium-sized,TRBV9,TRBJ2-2,CASSQWTSGVGELFF